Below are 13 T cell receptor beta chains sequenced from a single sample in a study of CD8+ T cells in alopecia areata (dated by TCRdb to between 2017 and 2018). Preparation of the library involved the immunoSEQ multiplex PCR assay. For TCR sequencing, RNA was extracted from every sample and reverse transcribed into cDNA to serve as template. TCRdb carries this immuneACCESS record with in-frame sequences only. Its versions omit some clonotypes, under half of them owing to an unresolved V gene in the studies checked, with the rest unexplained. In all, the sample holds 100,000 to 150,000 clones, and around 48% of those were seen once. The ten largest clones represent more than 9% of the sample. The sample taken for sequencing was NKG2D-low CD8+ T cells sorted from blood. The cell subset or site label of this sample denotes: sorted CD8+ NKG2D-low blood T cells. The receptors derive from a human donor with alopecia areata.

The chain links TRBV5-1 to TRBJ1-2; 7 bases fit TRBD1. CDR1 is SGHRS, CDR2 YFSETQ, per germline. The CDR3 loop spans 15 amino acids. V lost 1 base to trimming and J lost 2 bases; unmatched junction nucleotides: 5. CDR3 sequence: CASSLSGTENYGYTF. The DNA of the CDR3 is TGCGCCAGCAGCTTGTCCGGGACAGAAAACTATGGCTACACCTTC.

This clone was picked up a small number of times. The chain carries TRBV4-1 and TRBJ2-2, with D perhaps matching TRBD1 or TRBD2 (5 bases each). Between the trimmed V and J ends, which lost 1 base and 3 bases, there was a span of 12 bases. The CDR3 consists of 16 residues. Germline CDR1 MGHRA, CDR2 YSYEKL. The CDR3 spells CASSQGRQGHTGELFF. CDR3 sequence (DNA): TGCGCCAGCAGCCAAGGGAGGCAGGGCCACACCGGGGAGCTGTTTTTT.

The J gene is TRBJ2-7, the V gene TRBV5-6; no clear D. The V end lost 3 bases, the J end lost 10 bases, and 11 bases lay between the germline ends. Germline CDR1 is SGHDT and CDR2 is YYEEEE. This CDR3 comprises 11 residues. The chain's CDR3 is CASSYLRDQYF. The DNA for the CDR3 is TGTGCCAGCAGCTACTTACGAGACCAGTACTTC.

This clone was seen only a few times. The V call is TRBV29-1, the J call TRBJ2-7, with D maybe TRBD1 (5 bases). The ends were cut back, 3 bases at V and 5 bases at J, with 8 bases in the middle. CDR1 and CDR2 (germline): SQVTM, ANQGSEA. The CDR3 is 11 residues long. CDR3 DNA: TGCAGCGTTGATAGCAGGGACGAGCAGTACTTC. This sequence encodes CSVDSRDEQYF.

The CDR3 here is CASSVSGLWFF. CDR3 in DNA: TGTGCCAGCAGCGTCAGTGGTCTTTGGTTCTTC. This rearrangement joins TRBV5-6 to TRBJ2-1; D is ambiguous. V was trimmed by 4 bases and J by 15 bases, leaving 14 bases between them. CDR3 length: 11 residues. CDR1 and CDR2 (germline): SGHDT, YYEEEE. The full variable domain, rest sourced from reference TRBV5-6 and TRBJ2-1, is DAGVTQSPTHLIKTRGQQVTLRCSPKSGHDTVSWYQQALGQGPQFIFQYYEEEERQRGNFPDRFSGHQFPNYSSELNVNALLLGDSALYLCASSVSGLWFFGPGTRLTVL.

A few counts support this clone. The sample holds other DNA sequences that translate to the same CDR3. The CDR3 bases are TGTGCCAGCAGTGGTGGGACAGAAGCTTTCTTT. Translated, it gives CASSGGTEAFF. This sequence joins TRBV27 and TRBJ1-1, with a weak D call TRBD1 (6 bases). There are 11 residues in the CDR3. With 5 bases removed from V and 8 bases from J, the gap between germline ends came to 9 bases. CDR1 MNHEY and CDR2 SMNVEV come from the germline V gene (reference sequence).

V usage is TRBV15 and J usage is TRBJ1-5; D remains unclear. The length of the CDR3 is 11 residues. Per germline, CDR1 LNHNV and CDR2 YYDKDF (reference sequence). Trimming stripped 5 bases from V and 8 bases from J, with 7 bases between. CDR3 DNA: TGTGCCACCAGCCTCTACGAGCCCCAGCATTTT. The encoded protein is CATSLYEPQHF. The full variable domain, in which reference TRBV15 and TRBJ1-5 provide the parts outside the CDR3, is DAMVIQNPRYQVTQFGKPVTLSCSQTLNHNVMYWYQQKSSQAPKLLFHYYDKDFNNEADTPDNFQSRRPNTSFCFLDIRSPGLGDTAMYLCATSLYEPQHFGDGTRLSIL.

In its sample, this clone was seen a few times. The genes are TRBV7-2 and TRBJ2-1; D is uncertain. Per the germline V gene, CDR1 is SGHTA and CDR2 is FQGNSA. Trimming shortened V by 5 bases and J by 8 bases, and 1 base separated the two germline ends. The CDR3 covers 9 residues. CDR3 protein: CASSDEQFF. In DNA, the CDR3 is TGTGCCAGCAGCGATGAGCAGTTCTTC.

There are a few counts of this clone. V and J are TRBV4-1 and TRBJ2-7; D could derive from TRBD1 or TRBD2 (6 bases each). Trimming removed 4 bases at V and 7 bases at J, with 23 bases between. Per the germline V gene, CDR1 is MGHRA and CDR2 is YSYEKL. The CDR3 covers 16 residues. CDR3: CASSPIPGTPGREQYF. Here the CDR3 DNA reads TGCGCCAGCAGCCCCATTCCCGGGACACCTGGGAGGGAGCAGTACTTC.

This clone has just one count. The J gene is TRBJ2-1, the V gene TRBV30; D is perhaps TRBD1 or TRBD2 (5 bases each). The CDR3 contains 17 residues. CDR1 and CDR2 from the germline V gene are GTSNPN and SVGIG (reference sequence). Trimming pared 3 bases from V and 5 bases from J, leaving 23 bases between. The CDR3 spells CAWSPVGKGVTHNEQFF. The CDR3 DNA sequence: TGTGCCTGGAGCCCCGTCGGGAAAGGGGTCACCCACAATGAGCAGTTCTTC. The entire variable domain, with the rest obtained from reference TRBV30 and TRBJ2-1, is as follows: SQTIHQWPATLVQPVGSPLSLECTVEGTSNPNLYWYRQAAGRGLQLLFYSVGIGQISSEVPQNLSASRPQDRQFILSSKKLLLSDSGFYLCAWSPVGKGVTHNEQFFGPGTRLTVL.

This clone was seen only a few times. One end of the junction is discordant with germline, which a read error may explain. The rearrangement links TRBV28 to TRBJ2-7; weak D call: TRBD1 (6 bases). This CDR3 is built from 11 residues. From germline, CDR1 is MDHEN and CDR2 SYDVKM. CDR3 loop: CASRRTAVVCF. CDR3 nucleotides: TGTGCCAGCAGACGGACAGCCGTGGTATGTTTC. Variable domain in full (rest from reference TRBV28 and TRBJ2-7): DVKVTQSSRYLVKRTGEKVFLECVQDMDHENMFWYRQDPGLGLRLIYFSYDVKMKEKGDIPEGYSVSREKKERFSLILESASTNQTSMYLCASRRTAVVCFGPGTRLTVT.

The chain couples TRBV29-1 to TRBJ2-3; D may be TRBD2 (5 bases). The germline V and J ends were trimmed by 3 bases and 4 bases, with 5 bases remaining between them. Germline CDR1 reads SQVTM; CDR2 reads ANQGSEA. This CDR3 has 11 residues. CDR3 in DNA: TGCAGCGTTGAGGAGGCAGATACGCAGTATTTT. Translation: CSVEEADTQYF.

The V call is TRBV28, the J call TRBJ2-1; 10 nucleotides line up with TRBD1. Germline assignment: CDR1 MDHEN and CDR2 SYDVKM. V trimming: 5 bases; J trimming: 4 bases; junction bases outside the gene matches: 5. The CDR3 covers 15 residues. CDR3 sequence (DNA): TGTGCCAGCAGTGCACCGGGACAGGGGTACAATGAGCAGTTCTTC. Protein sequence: CASSAPGQGYNEQFF.